This entry concerns a single T cell receptor beta chain. Its specificity is unknown. Trimming cost V 3 bases and J 1 base; bases outside gene matches: 5. Germline V CDR1 and CDR2: DFQATT, SNEGSKA (reference sequence). This CDR3 is 15 amino acids long. The sample originates from a study of T cell repertoires in cytomegalovirus infection. Study-level background: Shared public TCR beta signatures pointed to both CMV infection and a matching HLA type. General study findings and limits: The study found HLA-C-restricted CMV-specific TCR beta clonotypes dominating the ex vivo response. Pooled public TCR beta family frequency picked out CMV carriers with the relevant HLA.

TCRdb itself ran the reads through MiXCR, one entry per CDR3 protein. The table shows roughly 730,000 distinct CDR3 sequences, with roughly 36% occurring only once. Sequencing used cultured PBMCs, obtained from culture after CMV antigen stimulation. This chain links TRBV20-1 with TRBJ2-5, with 10 bases identical to TRBD2. This receptor was obtained from a human donor in good health (CMV status not recorded). Some clones in this sample may be carry-over from other donors' samples. CDR3 sequence: CSARVLAGSQETQYF. CDR3 DNA: TGCAGTGCTAGGGTACTAGCGGGGAGCCAAGAGACCCAGTACTTC.